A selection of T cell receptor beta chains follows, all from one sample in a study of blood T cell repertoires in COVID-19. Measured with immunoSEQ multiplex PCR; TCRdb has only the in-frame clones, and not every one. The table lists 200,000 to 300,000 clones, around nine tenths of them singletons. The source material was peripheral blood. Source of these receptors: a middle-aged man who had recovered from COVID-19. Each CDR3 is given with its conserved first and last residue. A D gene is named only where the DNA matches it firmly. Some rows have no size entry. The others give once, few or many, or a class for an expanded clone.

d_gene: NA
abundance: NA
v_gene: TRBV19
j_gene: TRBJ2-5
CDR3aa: CASSRLGGFETQYF
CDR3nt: TGTGCCAGTAGTAGGCTTGGAGGGTTCGAGACCCAGTACTTC

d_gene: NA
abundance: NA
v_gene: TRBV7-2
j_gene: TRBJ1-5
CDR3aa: CASSSPTGGRQPQHF
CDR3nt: TGTGCCAGCAGCTCGCCGACGGGGGGCCGTCAGCCCCAGCATTTT

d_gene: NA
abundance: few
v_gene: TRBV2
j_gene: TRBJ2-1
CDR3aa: CASIGGGGSYNEQFF
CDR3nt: TGTGCCAGCATTGGCGGGGGCGGGTCCTACAATGAGCAGTTCTTC

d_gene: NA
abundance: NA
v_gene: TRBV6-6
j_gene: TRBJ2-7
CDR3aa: CASGASGAYEQYF
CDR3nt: TGTGCCAGCGGGGCTTCGGGCGCCTACGAGCAGTACTTC

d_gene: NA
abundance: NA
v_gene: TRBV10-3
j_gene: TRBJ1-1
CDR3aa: CATKRGNTEAFF
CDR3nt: TGTGCCACCAAAAGGGGGAACACTGAAGCTTTCTTT

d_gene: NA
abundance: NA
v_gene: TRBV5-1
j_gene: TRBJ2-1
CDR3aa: CASSLARLATDEQFF
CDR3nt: TGCGCCAGCAGCTTGGCCAGGCTAGCGACGGATGAGCAGTTCTTC

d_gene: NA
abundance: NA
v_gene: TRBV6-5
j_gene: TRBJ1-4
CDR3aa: CASTGTPGREKLFF
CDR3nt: TGTGCCAGCACCGGTACGCCAGGGAGGGAAAAACTGTTTTTT

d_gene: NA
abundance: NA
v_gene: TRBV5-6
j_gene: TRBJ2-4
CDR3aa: CASSLDFGGPDPQNIQYF
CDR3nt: TGTGCCAGCAGCTTGGATTTTGGGGGCCCGGATCCCCAAAACATTCAGTACTTC

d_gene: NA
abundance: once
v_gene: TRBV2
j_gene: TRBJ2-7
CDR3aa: CASIGGHYEQYF
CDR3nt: TGTGCCAGCATCGGGGGGCACTACGAGCAGTACTTC

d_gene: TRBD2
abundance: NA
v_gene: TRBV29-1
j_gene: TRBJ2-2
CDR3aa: CSVAGLVTGELFF
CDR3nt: TGCAGCGTTGCGGGACTAGTTACCGGGGAGCTGTTTTTT

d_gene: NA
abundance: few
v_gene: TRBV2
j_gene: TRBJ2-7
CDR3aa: CASRSKRNSYEQYF
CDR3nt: TGTGCCAGCAGGTCCAAGCGGAACTCCTACGAGCAGTACTTC

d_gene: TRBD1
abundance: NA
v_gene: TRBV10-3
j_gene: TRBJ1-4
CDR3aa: CAISEDRGQNEKLFF
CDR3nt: TGTGCCATCAGTGAGGACAGGGGGCAAAATGAAAAACTGTTTTTT

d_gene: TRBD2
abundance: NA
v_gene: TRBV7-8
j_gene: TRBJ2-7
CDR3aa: CASSLGLAVGEQYF
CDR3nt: TGTGCCAGCAGCTTAGGTCTAGCGGTAGGCGAGCAGTACTTC

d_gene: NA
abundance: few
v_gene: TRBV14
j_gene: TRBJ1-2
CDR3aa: CASSLHTGFGYTF
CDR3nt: TGTGCCAGCAGCCTTCATACAGGGTTTGGCTACACCTTC

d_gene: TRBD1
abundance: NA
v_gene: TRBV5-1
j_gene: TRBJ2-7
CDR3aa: CASSLGGQGIYEQYF
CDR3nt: TGCGCCAGCAGCTTGGGGGGACAGGGGATCTACGAGCAGTACTTC

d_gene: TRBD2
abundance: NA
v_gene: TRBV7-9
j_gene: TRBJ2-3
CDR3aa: CASSLAPSAGVATQYF
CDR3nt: TGTGCCAGCAGCTTAGCCCCCTCAGCGGGGGTGGCTACGCAGTATTTT

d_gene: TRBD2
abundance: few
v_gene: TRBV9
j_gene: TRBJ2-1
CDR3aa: CASSVAPTSGFNEQFF
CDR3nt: TGTGCCAGCAGCGTAGCTCCTACTAGCGGGTTCAATGAGCAGTTCTTC

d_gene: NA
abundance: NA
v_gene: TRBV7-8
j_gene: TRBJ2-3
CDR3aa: CASSFQQWDTQYF
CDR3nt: TGTGCCAGCAGCTTTCAACAGTGGGATACGCAGTATTTT

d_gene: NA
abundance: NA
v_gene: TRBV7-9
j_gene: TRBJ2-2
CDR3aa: CASSLVGGNTGELFF
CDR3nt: TGTGCCAGCAGCTTAGTCGGGGGGAACACCGGGGAGCTGTTTTTT

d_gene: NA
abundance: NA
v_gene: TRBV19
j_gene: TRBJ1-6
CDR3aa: CASSIGANSPLHF
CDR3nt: TGTGCCAGTAGTATAGGGGCAAATTCACCCCTCCACTTT

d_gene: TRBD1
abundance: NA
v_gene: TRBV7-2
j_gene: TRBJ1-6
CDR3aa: CASNFYDRANSPLHF
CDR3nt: TGTGCCAGCAACTTTTACGACAGGGCTAATTCACCCCTCCACTTT

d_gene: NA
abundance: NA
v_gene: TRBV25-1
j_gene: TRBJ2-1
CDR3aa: CASSGSGKAYNEQFF
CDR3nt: TGTGCCAGCAGTGGGAGCGGTAAAGCCTACAATGAGCAGTTCTTC

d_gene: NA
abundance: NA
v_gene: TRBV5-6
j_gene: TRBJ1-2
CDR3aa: CASSLGGAGLKYGYTF
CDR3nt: TGTGCCAGCAGTTTGGGGGGAGCCGGTTTGAAGTATGGCTACACCTTC

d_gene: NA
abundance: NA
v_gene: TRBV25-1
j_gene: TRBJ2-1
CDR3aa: CASSFSTGFF
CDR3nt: TGTGCCAGCAGCTTTTCTACGGGGTTCTTC

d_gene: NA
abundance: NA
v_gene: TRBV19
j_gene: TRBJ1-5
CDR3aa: CASTPVSNQPQHF
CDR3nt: TGTGCCAGCACCCCAGTAAGCAATCAGCCCCAGCATTTT

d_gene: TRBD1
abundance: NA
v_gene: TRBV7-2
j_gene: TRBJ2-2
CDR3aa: CASSSDRVSGGELFF
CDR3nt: TGTGCCAGCAGCTCGGACAGGGTTTCCGGCGGGGAGCTGTTTTTT

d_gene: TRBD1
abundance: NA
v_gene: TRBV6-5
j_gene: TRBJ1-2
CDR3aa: CASTLEQGLHGYTF
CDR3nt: TGTGCCAGCACCCTCGAACAGGGGCTCCATGGCTACACCTTC

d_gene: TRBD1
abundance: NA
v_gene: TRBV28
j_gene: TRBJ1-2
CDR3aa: CASSLATGGAYGYTF
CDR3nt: TGTGCCAGCAGTTTAGCGACAGGGGGAGCTTATGGCTACACCTTC